This TCR beta chain was retrieved from a study of blood T cell repertoires in COVID-19. Trimming took off 6 bases at V and 4 bases at J, with 16 bases between the two ends. CDR3 length equals 15 residues. Per the germline V gene, CDR1 is SGHRS and CDR2 is YFSETQ. The protocol was immunoSEQ multiplex PCR, while the TCRdb copy is restricted to in-frame clones and leaves out a portion. In the table there are roughly 360,000 clones, about 87% of which are singletons. Everyone who took part was roughly 18 to 90 years old, and they came from over 20 US areas. This TCR derives from a man aged 30 to 45 who had recovered from COVID-19. This chain joins TRBV5-1 and TRBJ1-4, with a possible D match to TRBD1 (6 bases). Specimen: PBMCs or T cells enriched from blood (not recorded which). The DNA of the CDR3 is TGCGCCAGCACCGAATCGGACAGACATAATGAAAAACTGTTTTTT. Encoded protein: CASTESDRHNEKLFF.